This T cell receptor (beta chain) was captured by sequencing in a study of shared clonotypes between healthy human individuals. General observations from the study: The researchers took only blood, and tissue repertoires probably look different.

Genomic DNA of every subset was divided equally among multiple immunoSEQ plates. The unsorted PBMC replicate PCRs were performed with roughly 300 ng DNA, around 27,000 T cell genomes. The repertoire was sequenced with immunoSEQ multiplex PCR; TCRdb's copy has only in-frame clones and lacks some. This table has more than 450,000 clones, 60% to 85% appearing once. The donors, all of them Caucasian adults, lived in Nashville, Tennessee. In germline, CDR1 is KGHSH, CDR2 LQKENI. Germline trimming cut 5 bases from V and 9 bases from J; bases unmatched to any gene: 9. There are 15 residues in the CDR3. To note about this clone: Its antigen is unknown.

The chain uses TRBV18 and TRBJ2-1; 11 bases match TRBD2. The receptor's source is a middle-aged woman in good health. Some clones in this sample may be carry-over from other donors' samples. Sequencing was performed on PBMCs. DNA of the CDR3: TGTGCCAGCTCAGCCACTAGCGGGAGCGTCGTTGAGCAGTTCTTC. Translating it yields CASSATSGSVVEQFF.